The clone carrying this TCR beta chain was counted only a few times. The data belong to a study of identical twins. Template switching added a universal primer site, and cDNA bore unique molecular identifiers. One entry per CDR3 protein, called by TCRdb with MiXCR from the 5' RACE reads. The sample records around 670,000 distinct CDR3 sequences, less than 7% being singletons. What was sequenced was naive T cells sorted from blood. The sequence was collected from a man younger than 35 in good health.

CDR3 in DNA: TGTGCCAGCAGTTTCGTGGCCCCTCCAACAGGGAGCTCCTACAATGAGCAGTTCTTC. Translated: CASSFVAPPTGSSYNEQFF. V is TRBV28 and J is TRBJ2-1; D might be TRBD1 (6 bases). The CDR3 extends over 19 amino acids. The V end lost 3 bases, the J end lost 0 bases, and 21 bases lay between the germline ends. Germline V gene sequence: CDR1 MDHEN, CDR2 SYDVKM.